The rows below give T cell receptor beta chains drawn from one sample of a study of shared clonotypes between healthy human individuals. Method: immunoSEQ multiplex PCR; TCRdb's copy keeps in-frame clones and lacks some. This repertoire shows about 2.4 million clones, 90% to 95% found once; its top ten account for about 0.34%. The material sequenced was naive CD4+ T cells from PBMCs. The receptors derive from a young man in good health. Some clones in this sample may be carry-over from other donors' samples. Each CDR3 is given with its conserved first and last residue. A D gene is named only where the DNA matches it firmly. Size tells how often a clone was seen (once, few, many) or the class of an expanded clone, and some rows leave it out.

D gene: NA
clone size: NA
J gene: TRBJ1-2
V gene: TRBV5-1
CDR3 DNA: TGCGCCAGCAGCTTTCAACAGGGATGGGGCTACACCTTC
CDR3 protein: CASSFQQGWGYTF

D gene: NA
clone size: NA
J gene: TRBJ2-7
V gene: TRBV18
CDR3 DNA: TGTGCCAGCTCACCAGCTACGGCCTACGAGCAGTACTTC
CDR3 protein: CASSPATAYEQYF

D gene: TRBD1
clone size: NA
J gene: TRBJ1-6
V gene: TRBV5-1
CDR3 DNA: TGCGCCAGCAGCCAGGGACAGGGGCAACCCCTCCACTTT
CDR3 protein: CASSQGQGQPLHF

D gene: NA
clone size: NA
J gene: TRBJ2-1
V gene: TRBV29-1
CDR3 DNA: TGCAGCACCGGGGTCAATGAGCAGTTCTTC
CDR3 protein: CSTGVNEQFF

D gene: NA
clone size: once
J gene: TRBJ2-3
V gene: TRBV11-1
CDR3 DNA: TGTGCCAGCAGCTTAAGACAGATGGAAGATACGCAGTATTTT
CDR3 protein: CASSLRQMEDTQYF

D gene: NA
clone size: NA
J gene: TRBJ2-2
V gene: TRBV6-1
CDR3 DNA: TGTGCCAGCAGTGAAACGGTCAGCCAGAACACCGGGGAGCTGTTTTTT
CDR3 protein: CASSETVSQNTGELFF

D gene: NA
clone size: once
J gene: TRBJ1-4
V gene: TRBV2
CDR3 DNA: TGTGCCAGCAGTGAAGCGGAATCGGAGTTTTTT
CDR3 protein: CASSEAESEFF

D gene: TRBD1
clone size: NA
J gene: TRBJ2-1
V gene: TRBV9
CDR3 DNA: TGTGCCAGCAGCGGAAAACTAGGACAGGGGCGCCTTCTGTCCTACAATGAGCAGTTCTTC
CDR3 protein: CASSGKLGQGRLLSYNEQFF

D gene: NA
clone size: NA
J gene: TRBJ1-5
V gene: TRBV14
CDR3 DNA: TGTGCCAGCAGCCCCGGACAGAATCAGCCCCAGCATTTT
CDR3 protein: CASSPGQNQPQHF

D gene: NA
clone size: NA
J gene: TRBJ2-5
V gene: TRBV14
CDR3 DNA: TGTGCCAGCAGCCAAGGGGTCGGGGAGACCCAGTACTTC
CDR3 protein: CASSQGVGETQYF

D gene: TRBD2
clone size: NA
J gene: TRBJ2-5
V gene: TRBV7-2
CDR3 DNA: TGTGCCAGCAGCTTAACGGGAGGGCCGGGGGAGACCCAGTACTTC
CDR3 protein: CASSLTGGPGETQYF

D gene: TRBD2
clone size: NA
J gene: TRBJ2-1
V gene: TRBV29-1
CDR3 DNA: TGCAGCGTTGAATCACCTAGCGGCTGGGGCGATGAGCAGTTCTTC
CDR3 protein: CSVESPSGWGDEQFF

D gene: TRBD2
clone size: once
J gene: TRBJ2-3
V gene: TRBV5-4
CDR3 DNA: TGTGCCAGCAGCTTGTCCTTAGCGGGAGATACGCAGTATTTT
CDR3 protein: CASSLSLAGDTQYF

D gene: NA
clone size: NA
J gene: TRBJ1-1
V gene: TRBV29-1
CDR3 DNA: TGCAGCGTTGTACGGCCAGGGTGGACGGCTAACACTGAAGCTTTCTTT
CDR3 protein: CSVVRPGWTANTEAFF

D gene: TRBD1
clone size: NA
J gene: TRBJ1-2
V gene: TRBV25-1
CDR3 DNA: TGTGCCAGCCACCCGGAGGGGGCTTCGCGCCTATCGGGCTACACCTTC
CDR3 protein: CASHPEGASRLSGYTF

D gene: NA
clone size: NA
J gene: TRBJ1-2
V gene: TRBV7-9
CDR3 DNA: TGTGCCAGCATCCTACAGGGTTTCGGGGGCTACACCTTC
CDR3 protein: CASILQGFGGYTF

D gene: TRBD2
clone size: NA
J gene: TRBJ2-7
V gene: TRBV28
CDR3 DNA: TGTGCCAGCAGTCCCCCCCCGGGAGGTACCTACGAGCAGTACTTC
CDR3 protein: CASSPPPGGTYEQYF

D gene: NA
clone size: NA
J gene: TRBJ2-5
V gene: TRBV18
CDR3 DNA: TGTGCCAGCTCACCCCTGTCGATGTACCAAGAGACCCAGTACTTC
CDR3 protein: CASSPLSMYQETQYF

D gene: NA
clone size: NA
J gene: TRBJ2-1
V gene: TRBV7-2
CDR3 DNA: TGTGCCAGCAGCTTAGCGGCCGGGGTTCAATACAATGAGCAGTTCTTC
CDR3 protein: CASSLAAGVQYNEQFF

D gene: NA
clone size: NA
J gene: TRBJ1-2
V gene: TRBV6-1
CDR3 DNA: TGTGCCAGCAGTGAGCTGGGGATGGGCGGCTACACCTTC
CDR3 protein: CASSELGMGGYTF

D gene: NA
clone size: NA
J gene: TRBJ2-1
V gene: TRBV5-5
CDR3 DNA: TGTGCCAGCAGCTTGGCCCGGGCTCCGGGGGAGAATGAGCAGTTCTTC
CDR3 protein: CASSLARAPGENEQFF

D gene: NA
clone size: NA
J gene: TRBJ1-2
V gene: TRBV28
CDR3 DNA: TGTGCCAGCAGTTTTTTCGACAGGTCCTATGGCTACACCTTC
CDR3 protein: CASSFFDRSYGYTF

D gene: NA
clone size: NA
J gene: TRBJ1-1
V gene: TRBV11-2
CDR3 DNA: TGTGCCAGCAGCTATAGTTCAGGTACTGAAGCTTTCTTT
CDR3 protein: CASSYSSGTEAFF

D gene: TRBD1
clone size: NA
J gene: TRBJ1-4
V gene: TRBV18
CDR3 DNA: TGTGCCAGCTCGCCGCTACAGGGGGGGTATCGAGCTAATGAAAAACTGTTTTTT
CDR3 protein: CASSPLQGGYRANEKLFF

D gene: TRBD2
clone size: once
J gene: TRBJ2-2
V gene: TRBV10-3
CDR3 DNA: TGTGCCATCAGTAAAGCGGGAGGGCTTACCGGGGAGCTGTTTTTT
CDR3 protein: CAISKAGGLTGELFF